Described below is a single T cell receptor (beta chain) sequence and its context. This entry is derived from a study of shared clonotypes between healthy human individuals. V lost 1 base to trimming and J lost 3 bases, with 9 bases between them. CDR3 length: 14 amino acids. CDR1 and CDR2 (germline): MNHEY, SVGAGI. The donor population consisted of healthy HIV-negative adults with no recent acute infections or vaccinations. The study separated CD4+ cells into CD45RA+ naive and CD45RA-negative memory subsets. Sorted-subset replicate PCR reactions contained roughly 190 ng DNA, corresponding to approximately 30,000 T cell genomes. Assay used: immunoSEQ multiplex PCR; TCRdb lists only in-frame clones, some missing. This sample has 2,500,000 or so clones, with just under 95% found just once.

The chain links TRBV6-5 to TRBJ1-1; possibly TRBD1 for D (5 bases). The TCR was taken from a man younger than 35 in good health. Some clones in this sample may be carry-over from other donors' samples. Sample: naive CD4+ T cells from PBMCs. Subset denoted: CD45RA+ positively selected. Here the CDR3 DNA reads TGTGCCAGCAGTTACTGGGCGGGGGACACTGAAGCTTTCTTT. Amino acid sequence: CASSYWAGDTEAFF.